One and the same sample provided the 12 T cell receptor beta chains below, sequenced in a study of technical replicates of blood from several donors. TCRdb keeps only in-frame clones here, not all; method: immunoSEQ multiplex PCR. The sample has around 83,000 clones; more than 85% are singletons. The sample consisted of T cells isolated from PBMCs. The receptors were sampled from a human donor in good health. Some clones in this sample may be carry-over from other donors' samples.

V is TRBV13 and J is TRBJ2-7; tentative D call: TRBD2 (5 bases). The CDR3 sequence is 15 residues long. Germline-derived CDR1 and CDR2 are PRHDT and FYEKMQ (reference sequence). V lost 2 bases and J 6 bases, leaving 17 bases between the germline ends. The CDR3 nucleotides are TGTGCCAGCAGCTTAAAAGCGGCCCTATTCCGCGAGCAGTACTTC. This translates into CASSLKAALFREQYF.

The DNA of the CDR3 is TGTGCCAGTAGTAAAGACAAGACCGGGACTACCTTTAACACTGAAGCTTTCTTT. It encodes CASSKDKTGTTFNTEAFF. The rearrangement links TRBV19 to TRBJ1-1; the D gene is possibly TRBD1 (5 bases). The germline CDR1 and CDR2 sequences are LNHDA and SQIVND (reference sequence). Trimming shortened V by 4 bases and J by 2 bases, and 23 bases separated the two germline ends. This CDR3 contains 18 residues.

The V gene is TRBV11-3, the J gene TRBJ1-2; D not resolved. With 3 bases removed from V and 3 bases from J, the gap between germline ends came to 11 bases. Germline V gives CDR1 SGHNT, CDR2 YENEEA. This CDR3 region has 14 residues. The CDR3 nucleotides read TGTGCCAGCAGCTTCCTATCCGTGGACTATGGCTACACCTTC. Translating it yields CASSFLSVDYGYTF.

The rearrangement links TRBV29-1 to TRBJ2-5, with D unclear. The CDR3 spans 16 residues. Looked up from germline, CDR1 is SQVTM and CDR2 is ANQGSEA. The V end was cut by 0 bases, the J end by 7 bases, with 21 bases between. The CDR3 protein is CSVEDQTLAPGLTQYF. DNA of the CDR3: TGCAGCGTTGAAGATCAGACCTTAGCCCCTGGGTTGACCCAGTACTTC.

The CDR3 nucleotides are TGTGCCATCAGTGAGCAGGGGGCTGGGGCCAACGTCCTGACTTTC. Amino acids: CAISEQGAGANVLTF. This chain connects TRBV10-3 to TRBJ2-6; TRBD1 agrees at 7 bases. CDR3 length equals 15 residues. Per the germline V gene, CDR1 is ENHRY and CDR2 is SYGVKD. V shed 2 bases and J 2 bases; nucleotides not matched to a gene: 0.

The gene calls are TRBV6-6 and TRBJ2-2; 7 bases fit TRBD1. Germline trimming cut 6 bases from V and 6 bases from J; bases unmatched to any gene: 10. Germline V lookup: CDR1 MNHNY, CDR2 SVGAGI (reference sequence). The CDR3 consists of 15 residues. DNA of the CDR3: TGTGCCAGCAGCCCCAGACAGGGAGCGGCCGGGGAGCTGTTTTTT. This codes for CASSPRQGAAGELFF.

The chain uses TRBV28 and TRBJ1-4; the match to TRBD1 covers 7 bases. Germline lookup yields CDR1 MDHEN and CDR2 SYDVKM. The CDR3 runs to 14 residues. The junction had 10 bases not matched to a gene; V was cut back by 5 bases and J by 10 bases. In nucleotides, the CDR3 is TGTGCCAGCAGTCCCGGACAGGAAAAGGGAAAACTGTTTTTT. Protein sequence: CASSPGQEKGKLFF.

J is TRBJ2-1 and V is TRBV14, with D possibly TRBD1 on 6 matching bases. In germline, CDR1 is SGHDN, CDR2 FVKESK. The V gene lost 3 bases and the J gene lost 2 bases, with 8 bases spanning the gap. CDR3 size: 14 residues. CDR3 sequence: CASSQGAAYNEQFF. CDR3 DNA: TGTGCCAGCAGCCAGGGGGCCGCCTACAATGAGCAGTTCTTC.

This sequence joins TRBV7-8 and TRBJ2-7; tentative D call: TRBD1 (6 bases). Trimming cost V 5 bases and J 3 bases, with 17 bases left between them. The CDR3 has 15 residues. CDR1 is SGHVS and CDR2 is FQNEAQ in the germline V gene. CDR3 in DNA: TGTGCCAGCAGCCACGAGGAAGGACAGCTCTACGAGCAGTACTTC. This codes for CASSHEEGQLYEQYF.

The genes are TRBV19 and TRBJ2-1; TRBD2 agrees at 14 bases. Germline V CDR1 and CDR2: LNHDA, SQIVND (reference sequence). J was trimmed by 10 bases and V by 5 bases; bases with no gene match: 13. The CDR3 contains 17 residues. CDR3 amino acids: CASSVIWTSGRLGEQFF. The CDR3, as DNA: TGTGCCAGTAGTGTCATCTGGACTAGCGGGAGGCTGGGGGAGCAGTTCTTC.

This clone has only a few counts. The genes are TRBV29-1 and TRBJ1-2, with D perhaps matching TRBD1 (5 bases). The germline V gene encodes CDR1 SQVTM and CDR2 ANQGSEA. The CDR3 spans 14 residues. Trimming took 4 bases from V and 0 from J, leaving 12 bases between them. CDR3 sequence (DNA): TGCAGCGTTGCTGGGAGGGGCACTAACTATGGCTACACCTTC. Protein sequence: CSVAGRGTNYGYTF.

The rearrangement joins TRBV7-2 to TRBJ1-1; no definite D call. V was pared by 5 bases and J by 2 bases, with 12 bases between. Germline CDR1 reads SGHTA; CDR2 reads FQGNSA. The CDR3 length is 14 residues. For the CDR3, the DNA is TGTGCCAGCAGCCTAGGACCGGGTAACACTGAAGCTTTCTTT. Translated: CASSLGPGNTEAFF.